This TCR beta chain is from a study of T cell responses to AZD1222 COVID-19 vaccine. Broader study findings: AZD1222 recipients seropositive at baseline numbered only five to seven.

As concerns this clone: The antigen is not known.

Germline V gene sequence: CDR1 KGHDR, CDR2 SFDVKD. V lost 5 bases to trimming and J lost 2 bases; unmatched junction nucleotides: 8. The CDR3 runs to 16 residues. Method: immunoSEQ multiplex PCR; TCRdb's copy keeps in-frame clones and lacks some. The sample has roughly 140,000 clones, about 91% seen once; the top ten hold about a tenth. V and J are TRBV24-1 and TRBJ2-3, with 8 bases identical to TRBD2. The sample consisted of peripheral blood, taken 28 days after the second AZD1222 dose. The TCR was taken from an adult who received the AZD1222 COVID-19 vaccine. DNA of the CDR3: TGTGCCACCAGTGGTTCGAGCGGGGGATCCACAGATACGCAGTATTTT. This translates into CATSGSSGGSTDTQYF.